This T cell receptor beta chain appears in the sequencing data of a study of T cells in Graves' hyperthyroidism and ophthalmopathy. Whole-study results and caveats: By a 13 V-J model, ophthalmopathy was set apart from stable hyperthyroidism. Blood also contained most expanded thyroid clonotypes above 0.001.

Investigators excluded patients with uncontrolled infection, other autoimmune disease, pregnancy or lactation. On this clonotype itself: Its target is unknown.

TCR beta CDR3 regions were amplified from RNA transcripts. The HTBI primer set served for first-round RT-PCR of the TCR CDR3. One entry per CDR3 protein, called by TCRdb with MiXCR from the multiplex PCR reads. The sample holds 700,000 or so distinct CDR3 sequences, approximately 15% seen once. The TCR was taken from a woman between 50 and 59 years old with Graves' ophthalmopathy. Input material: blood.

The CDR3 DNA is TGTGCCTGGGCTATCGACAGCAATCAGCCCCAGCATTTT. Protein product: CAWAIDSNQPQHF. J is TRBJ1-5 and V is TRBV30, with unresolved D. Per the germline V gene, CDR1 is GTSNPN and CDR2 is SVGIG (reference sequence). The CDR3 spans 13 residues. Trimming cost V 5 bases and J 1 base, with 9 bases left between them.